Below, 17 T cell receptor beta chains from the same sample are listed, as sequenced in a study of blood T cells in healthy people across ages. Combining a sample-barcoded 5' primer with a J-beta primer mix, a second PCR ran for roughly 6 to 11 cycles. TCRdb reprocessed the 5' RACE reads via MiXCR and lists one record per CDR3 protein. The repertoire includes fewer than 1,200,000 distinct CDR3 sequences, 25% of them detected once, and less than 0.75% sits in the top ten. In addition, the sample was reused for a study of T cells of mothers and their children.

The sample consisted of blood. Every receptor here comes from a girl aged 2-9 years in good health.

In its sample, this clonotype was seen a few times. This chain links TRBV2 with TRBJ2-1; 9 bases agree with TRBD2. CDR3 size: 17 residues. Germline lookup yields CDR1 SNHLY and CDR2 FYNNEI. The J segment lost 8 bases and the V segment lost 8 bases, leaving 19 bases of the junction unmatched. CDR3 protein: CASQTRDIAGVPDEQFF. The CDR3 bases are TGTGCCAGCCAAACTAGAGACATAGCGGGAGTCCCGGATGAGCAGTTCTTC.

This clonotype appeared a few times. The rearrangement joins TRBV12-3 or TRBV12-4 to TRBJ2-1, with 9 bases lining up with TRBD1. The J segment lost 8 bases and the V segment lost 8 bases, leaving 13 bases of the junction unmatched. The CDR3 extends over 15 amino acids. This CDR3 reads CASGWSGQGFDEQFF. The DNA for the CDR3 is TGTGCCAGCGGTTGGTCGGGACAGGGTTTCGATGAGCAGTTCTTC.

CDR3 protein: CASGLDSGTGSRYEQYF. The CDR3 DNA reads as TGTGCTAGTGGTTTGGATTCCGGGACAGGGAGTCGCTACGAGCAGTACTTC. The V gene is TRBV12-5, the J gene TRBJ2-7; 9 bases agree with TRBD1. The CDR3 runs 17 residues. Germline CDR1 is LGHNT and CDR2 is FRNRAP. J gave up 3 bases and V 1 base, and 10 bases lay outside the gene matches.

The table lists this clonotype with a few counts. The rearrangement uses TRBV4-3 and TRBJ2-3; D is uncertain. Germline V lookup: CDR1 LGHNA, CDR2 YSLEER. Deletions cut 4 bases from V and 1 base from J, with 15 bases between. CDR3 length: 16 residues. As DNA, the CDR3 is TGCGCCAGCAGCCTCGGCGCTATATCCGGCACAGATACGCAGTATTTT. Its translation: CASSLGAISGTDTQYF.

This clonotype was observed a few times. V usage is TRBV4-1 and J usage is TRBJ2-5; 10 bases match TRBD2. Near its end, the DNA agrees better with TRBJ2-7, so the J call may be wrong. CDR3 length: 19 amino acids. Germline V gene lookup returns CDR1 MGHRA and CDR2 YSYEKL. The CDR3 reads CASSQEGGILLAGTYEQYF. In DNA, the CDR3 is TGCGCCAGCAGCCAAGAGGGAGGGATCTTACTAGCGGGAACCTACGAGCAGTACTTC.

The CDR3 sequence is CASTLLGYQETQYF. DNA of the CDR3: TGTGCCAGCACCCTTCTAGGGTACCAAGAGACCCAGTACTTC. This sequence joins TRBV7-2 and TRBJ2-5; D remains unclear. There are 14 residues in the CDR3. Looked up from germline, CDR1 is SGHTA and CDR2 is FQGNSA. V shed 7 bases and J shed 0 bases, with 12 bases lying between them.

CDR3 DNA sequence: TGTGCCAGCAGCTTCGGGACTAGCGGGGGGATAGGGAATGAGCAGTTCTTC. Residues: CASSFGTSGGIGNEQFF. The chain has TRBV7-9 and TRBJ2-5; 15 bases are shared with TRBD2. The better agreement between TRBJ2-1 and the DNA end casts doubt on the J call. The CDR3 length is 17 residues. Per the germline V gene, CDR1 is SEHNR and CDR2 is FQNEAQ (reference sequence).

This clonotype came up a few times. V and J are TRBV25-1 and TRBJ1-2; D not certain. V was trimmed by 4 bases and J by 7 bases, leaving 13 bases between them. Germline CDR1 is MGHDK and CDR2 is SYGVNS. The CDR3 has 13 residues. The CDR3 DNA follows: TGTGCCAGCAGTGTGGGCCAGAACCCTGGCTACACCTTC. This sequence encodes CASSVGQNPGYTF.

This clonotype was observed a handful of times. This chain joins TRBV7-9 and TRBJ1-2, with 12 positions matching TRBD1. This CDR3 comprises 14 residues. The V gene end was trimmed by 10 bases and the J gene end by 8 bases; junction bases not matched to a gene: 11. CDR1 and CDR2 (germline): SEHNR, FQNEAQ (reference sequence). The CDR3, as DNA: TGTGCCACTAACCGGGACAGGGGGCCCAAGGGCTACACCTTC. The encoded protein is CATNRDRGPKGYTF.

The chain combines TRBV10-3 with TRBJ2-3, with a tentative D call TRBD1 (6 bases). V was pared by 2 bases and J by 5 bases, with 8 bases between. This CDR3 has 13 amino acids. Germline V lookup: CDR1 ENHRY, CDR2 SYGVKD. The CDR3 loop is CAISEPGVDTQYF. The CDR3 DNA reads TGTGCCATCAGTGAGCCAGGGGTAGATACGCAGTATTTT.

The rearrangement uses TRBV29-1 and TRBJ1-5, with D tentatively TRBD1 (6 bases). With 7 bases removed from V and 11 bases from J, the gap between germline ends came to 27 bases. The length of the CDR3 is 15 residues. Looked up from germline, CDR1 is SQVTM and CDR2 is ANQGSEA. The CDR3 reads CSGTGYGTDVGSQHF. The DNA for the CDR3 is TGCAGCGGCACAGGGTACGGGACCGACGTAGGGTCCCAGCATTTT.

The chain combines TRBV29-1 with TRBJ1-4; D is uncertain. The CDR3 spans 13 residues. CDR1 and CDR2 from the germline V gene are SQVTM and ANQGSEA. Trimming shortened V by 4 bases and J by 0 bases, and 6 bases separated the two germline ends. The CDR3 coding sequence is TGCAGCGTTGCGACCGCAACTAATGAAAAACTGTTTTTT. Translation: CSVATATNEKLFF. The complete variable domain, with remaining parts taken from reference TRBV29-1 and TRBJ1-4, reads SAVISQKPSRDICQRGTSLTIQCQVDSQVTMMFWYRQQPGQSLTLIATANQGSEATYESGFVIDKFPISRPNLTFSTLTVSNMSPEDSSIYLCSVATATNEKLFFGSGTQLSVL.

The CDR3 region has the DNA TGTGCCACCAGTGATTCTACATCTCCTAGGCAGCCCCAGCATTTT. Translating it yields CATSDSTSPRQPQHF. This chain connects TRBV24-1 to TRBJ1-5; D is unresolved. Germline-derived CDR1 and CDR2 are KGHDR and SFDVKD. This CDR3 spans 15 amino acids. V was clipped by 2 bases and J by 7 bases, with 14 bases between them.

This chain joins TRBV15 and TRBJ2-2, with TRBD2 as a possible D gene (5 bases). Germline loops: CDR1 LNHNV, CDR2 YYDKDF (reference sequence). This CDR3 has 14 amino acids. V dropped 1 base and J dropped 4 bases, with 7 bases sitting between them. DNA for the CDR3: TGTGCCACCAGCAGAGGAGGAGGCACCGGGGAGCTGTTTTTT. This translates into CATSRGGGTGELFF.

There are a few counts of this clonotype. The CDR3 region has the DNA TGTGCCAGTAGTATCGCGGGGGCGTCCGAGCAGTACTTC. It is translated as CASSIAGASEQYF. The rearrangement joins TRBV19 to TRBJ2-7; tentative D call: TRBD2 (7 bases). Germline assignment: CDR1 LNHDA and CDR2 SQIVND (reference sequence). This CDR3 has 13 residues. V lost 3 bases to trimming and J lost 6 bases, with 12 bases between them.

This chain joins TRBV20-1 and TRBJ2-5, with a possible D match to TRBD2 (6 bases). CDR3 length equals 15 residues. The V gene's germline CDR1 is DFQATT and CDR2 SNEGSKA (reference sequence). Trimming left V 5 bases short and J 2 bases short, with 18 bases between. The CDR3 DNA reads TGCAGTGCTCGGACCCCCATTGGGGGGCAAGAGACCCAGTACTTC. Its protein is CSARTPIGGQETQYF.

This clonotype appeared a few times. CDR3 DNA: TGTGCCAGCAGCTTAGCCGTCAGTTTCCAAGAGACCCAGTACTTC. Encoded protein: CASSLAVSFQETQYF. V and J are TRBV11-2 and TRBJ2-5; no clear D. In germline, CDR1 is SGHAT, CDR2 FQNNGV. V was clipped by 1 base and J by 1 base, with 10 bases between them. This CDR3 region has 15 residues.